The 15 T cell receptor beta chains reported below all come from one sample, sequenced in a study of shared clonotypes between healthy human individuals. TCRdb's copy holds only in-frame clones and misses some; the assay was immunoSEQ multiplex PCR. This sample carries 1,100,000 or so clones, approximately 78% of them seen once, and the ten largest clones take about 0.52%. Source material: memory CD4+ T cells from PBMCs. The subset is: CD45RA-negative fraction. The receptor set was obtained from a man younger than 35 in good health. Some clones in this sample may be carry-over from other donors' samples.

This sequence joins TRBV5-1 and TRBJ1-2, with TRBD1 identical over 7 bases. The trim removed 3 bases at V and 7 bases at J, leaving 9 bases unmatched. Germline V gives CDR1 SGHRS, CDR2 YFSETQ. The CDR3 totals 14 residues. The CDR3 DNA follows: TGCGCCAGCAGCTGGGAGACAGGGTTAGGTGGCTACACCTTC. Its translation is CASSWETGLGGYTF.

This clone was picked up a small number of times. This chain links TRBV5-1 with TRBJ2-1; D is unclear. V was clipped by 4 bases and J by 6 bases, with 17 bases between them. The CDR3 covers 15 residues. Germline V lookup: CDR1 SGHRS, CDR2 YFSETQ. The CDR3: CASSGSQWLINEQFF. CDR3 sequence (DNA): TGCGCCAGCAGCGGTAGTCAGTGGCTCATCAATGAGCAGTTCTTC.

The rearrangement joins TRBV28 to TRBJ2-7; D remains ambiguous. The germline V gene has CDR1 MDHEN and CDR2 SYDVKM. This CDR3 comprises 13 residues. The germline V and J ends were trimmed by 6 bases and 3 bases, with 12 bases remaining between them. DNA for the CDR3: TGTGCCAGCAGCCCCCCGGTTCTCTACGAGCAGTACTTC. It specifies CASSPPVLYEQYF. The full variable domain, in which reference TRBV28 and TRBJ2-7 provide the parts outside the CDR3, is DVKVTQSSRYLVKRTGEKVFLECVQDMDHENMFWYRQDPGLGLRLIYFSYDVKMKEKGDIPEGYSVSREKKERFSLILESASTNQTSMYLCASSPPVLYEQYFGPGTRLTVT.

The V call is TRBV7-2, the J call TRBJ2-1, with 8 nucleotides matching TRBD1. This CDR3 is 14 amino acids long. The germline gives CDR1 SGHTA, CDR2 FQGNSA. Losses at the gene ends were 3 bases for V and 10 bases for J; bases not matched to a gene: 8. For the CDR3, the DNA is TGTGCCAGCAGCTTCGACAGGGGAATAGGGGAGCAGTTCTTC. Amino acid sequence: CASSFDRGIGEQFF.

The rearrangement joins TRBV6-5 to TRBJ2-5; tentative D call: TRBD2 (5 bases). Looked up from germline, CDR1 is MNHEY and CDR2 is SVGAGI. With 6 bases removed from V and 11 bases from J, the gap between germline ends came to 25 bases. This CDR3 has 15 amino acids. In DNA form, the CDR3 reads TGTGCCAGCAGGAGAGATGGGCTAGCCCTCCGTTCGCAGTACTTC. Amino acid sequence: CASRRDGLALRSQYF.

The chain recombines TRBV5-1 with TRBJ2-1, with 9 nucleotides matching TRBD2. CDR1 and CDR2 (germline): SGHRS, YFSETQ. With 0 bases clipped from V and 4 bases from J, the junction kept 5 bases outside the gene matches. This CDR3 region has 16 residues. CDR3 region: CASSLGDSGSYNEQFF. CDR3 coding DNA: TGCGCCAGCAGCTTGGGGGATAGCGGGAGTTACAATGAGCAGTTCTTC.

The chain is built from TRBV5-1 and TRBJ2-1, with 14 bases aligning to TRBD2. The junction had 5 bases not matched to a gene; V was cut back by 3 bases and J by 0 bases. CDR1 and CDR2 from the germline V gene are SGHRS and YFSETQ. This CDR3 has 18 residues. The CDR3: CASSSGLAGGSSYNEQFF. In DNA, the CDR3 is TGCGCCAGCAGCTCCGGACTAGCGGGAGGTTCCTCCTACAATGAGCAGTTCTTC.

V is TRBV7-3 and J is TRBJ2-1, with D hard to call. The CDR3 has 13 amino acids. In germline, CDR1 is SGHTA, CDR2 FQGTGA. Trimming took 5 bases from V and 6 from J, leaving 11 bases between them. The CDR3 protein is CASSPARTNEQFF. CDR3 in DNA: TGTGCCAGCAGCCCCGCAAGAACCAATGAGCAGTTCTTC.

This rearrangement joins TRBV4-2 to TRBJ2-5; TRBD1 might be the D (6 bases). The J call may not be correct, given that the DNA end is closer to TRBJ2-7. Germline V gene sequence: CDR1 LGHNA, CDR2 YNFKEQ. The CDR3 runs 14 residues. The DNA for the CDR3 is TGTGCCAGCGGGAAAGGGGACATAGCCTACGAGCAGTACTTC. Translation gives CASGKGDIAYEQYF.

J is TRBJ1-2 and V is TRBV19, with TRBD1 as a possible D gene (5 bases). Germline V gives CDR1 LNHDA, CDR2 SQIVND (reference sequence). V dropped 10 bases and J dropped 2 bases, with 23 bases sitting between them. The CDR3 has 16 residues. Here the CDR3 reads CAIRGPDTPPNYGYTF. The CDR3 region has the DNA TGTGCCATAAGGGGCCCGGACACACCACCCAACTATGGCTACACCTTC.

The chain carries TRBV7-3 and TRBJ1-5, with D perhaps matching TRBD1 (5 bases). V lost 1 base and J 5 bases, leaving 21 bases between the germline ends. From germline, CDR1 is SGHTA and CDR2 FQGTGA. The CDR3 loop spans 18 amino acids. CDR3 bases: TGTGCCAGCAGCTTAAGGACGGCAGGGCCCCGGGTCGATCAGCCCCAGCATTTT. It translates to CASSLRTAGPRVDQPQHF.

The J gene is TRBJ2-7, the V gene TRBV28; no clear D gene. CDR3 length equals 11 residues. CDR1 MDHEN and CDR2 SYDVKM come from the germline V gene. The V gene lost 5 bases and the J gene lost 7 bases, with 9 bases spanning the gap. Here the CDR3 DNA reads TGTGCCAGCAGTACCCAGCGTGAGCAGTACTTC. Residues: CASSTQREQYF.

This clone was seen just once. The rearrangement joins TRBV2 to TRBJ2-5, with 8 bases that match TRBD1. Trimming cost V 2 bases and J 4 bases; bases outside gene matches: 6. This CDR3 spans 15 amino acids. Germline V gene lookup returns CDR1 SNHLY and CDR2 FYNNEI. CDR3 coding DNA: TGTGCCAGCAGTGAAACGGACAGGGTGGGAGAGACCCAGTACTTC. This translates into CASSETDRVGETQYF.

This clone has a handful of counts. The CDR3 region is CASSPRDRELGGYTF. The CDR3 DNA is TGTGCCAGCAGTCCCCGGGACAGGGAATTGGGTGGCTACACCTTC. The rearrangement links TRBV27 to TRBJ1-2; the match to TRBD1 covers 9 bases. Germline CDR1 MNHEY, CDR2 SMNVEV (reference sequence). J was trimmed by 7 bases and V by 5 bases; bases with no gene match: 11. The CDR3 is 15 residues long.

The rearrangement uses TRBV28 and TRBJ1-2; 10 bases are shared with TRBD1. This CDR3 spans 17 amino acids. Germline V lookup: CDR1 MDHEN, CDR2 SYDVKM. J was trimmed by 2 bases and V by 6 bases; bases with no gene match: 12. The CDR3 spells CASSSYPGTGDNYGYTF. The DNA of the CDR3 is TGTGCCAGCAGCTCCTATCCCGGGACAGGGGACAACTATGGCTACACCTTC.